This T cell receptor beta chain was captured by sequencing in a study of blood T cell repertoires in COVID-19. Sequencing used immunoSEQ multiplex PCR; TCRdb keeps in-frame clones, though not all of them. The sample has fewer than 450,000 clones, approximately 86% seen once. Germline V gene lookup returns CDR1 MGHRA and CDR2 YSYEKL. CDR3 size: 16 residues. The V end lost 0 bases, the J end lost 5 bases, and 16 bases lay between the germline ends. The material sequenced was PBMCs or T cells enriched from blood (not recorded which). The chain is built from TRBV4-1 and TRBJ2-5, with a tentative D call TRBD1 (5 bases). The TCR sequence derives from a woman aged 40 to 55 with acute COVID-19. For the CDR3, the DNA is TGCGCCAGCAGCCAAGAGGTCTTAAGGGGCGCGGAGACCCAGTACTTC. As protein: CASSQEVLRGAETQYF.